This T cell receptor (beta chain) was observed in a study of cytomegalovirus exposure and HLA in healthy donors. Study information: Falling in the Caucasian-associated ancestry cluster were 65% to 90% of approximately 400 genotyped donors.

Overall study findings and caveats: Most of the TCR beta V segments (in an earlier analysis) were productive either about 87% or about 30% of the time. Later on, a genetic analysis was performed. It linked a missense variant in DCLRE1C with V- and J-gene trimming of TCR beta.

For this clone: Its antigen remains unknown.

The germline CDR1 and CDR2 sequences are MGHRA and YSYEKL. CDR3 size: 16 residues. V lost 0 bases, J lost 2 bases, and 5 bases stayed unmatched. Among the donors, all were healthy bone marrow donors. PCR used 60 Vbeta primers and 13 Jbeta primers. Measured with immunoSEQ multiplex PCR; TCRdb has only the in-frame clones, and not every one. Of fewer than 200,000 clones detected, around 72% appear once; the ten largest clones hold approximately 1.5%. This receptor was taken from a man aged 50-60 years in good health and CMV-seronegative. The chain employs TRBV4-1 and TRBJ1-1, with 8 bases aligning to TRBD1. Sequencing was performed on PBMCs. CDR3 sequence reads: CASSQDGTGYNTEAFF. The CDR3 coding sequence is TGCGCCAGCAGCCAAGATGGGACAGGCTATAACACTGAAGCTTTCTTT.